The next 20 T cell receptor beta chains were all read from a single sample in a study of blood T cell repertoires in COVID-19. Here immunoSEQ multiplex PCR was the method, and the copy in TCRdb shows in-frame clones only, minus some. This sample yields more than 85,000 clones, of which approximately 80% are seen a single time; roughly 10% belongs to the top ten. Sequencing was performed on peripheral blood. The receptors were sampled from a man between 70 and 80 years old with acute or convalescent COVID-19.

The rearrangement links TRBV5-1 to TRBJ2-7, with unresolved D. The CDR3 consists of 12 residues. V was shortened by 5 bases and J by 5 bases, with 11 bases between the two germline ends. Per germline, CDR1 SGHRS and CDR2 YFSETQ. The CDR3 sequence: CASSPHRDEQYF. The CDR3 coding sequence is TGCGCCAGCAGTCCTCACCGGGACGAGCAGTACTTC.

This sequence joins TRBV9 and TRBJ1-1; a weak D match, TRBD1 (6 bases). Per germline, CDR1 SGDLS and CDR2 YYNGEE. The CDR3 is made up of 13 amino acids. V lost 3 bases and J lost 5, with 11 bases in between. Here the CDR3 DNA reads TGTGCCAGCAGCGCACAGGGTAAGACTGAAGCTTTCTTT. Amino acids: CASSAQGKTEAFF.

The chain carries TRBV9 and TRBJ1-1, with 7 bases aligning to TRBD1. Germline CDR1 SGDLS, CDR2 YYNGEE. The CDR3 is 17 residues long. Trimming at V came to 4 bases and at J to 3 bases, leaving 15 bases not matched to a gene. CDR3 coding DNA: TGTGCCAGCAGCCCGAGAAAAGATAACAGGGGAGACACTGAAGCTTTCTTT. Its protein is CASSPRKDNRGDTEAFF.

The chain is built from TRBV1 and TRBJ1-6; TRBD1, the table's D call, lacks a check against the DNA. TRBV1 is a recognized pseudogene. CDR3 length: 14 amino acids. The CDR3: CTSSHVAGVSPLHF. CDR3 coding DNA: TGCACCAGCAGCCACGTCGCAGGGGTTTCACCCCTCCACTTT.

J is TRBJ2-7 and V is TRBV18, with a weak D call TRBD1 (6 bases). Germline CDR1 is KGHSH and CDR2 is LQKENI. There are 13 residues in the CDR3. The V end was cut by 8 bases, the J end by 5 bases, with 16 bases between. CDR3 loop: CASTLNRDHEQYF. DNA for the CDR3: TGTGCCAGCACCTTAAACAGGGACCACGAGCAGTACTTC.

The chain uses TRBV5-4 and TRBJ1-2, with 8 bases that match TRBD1. CDR1 SGHNT and CDR2 YYREEE come from the germline V gene (reference sequence). The CDR3 consists of 13 residues. With V trimmed by 3 bases and J by 8 bases, 6 bases remained unmatched. The CDR3 DNA reads as TGTGCCAGCAGCTATGACAGGGGACGGGGCTACACCTTC. Translation gives CASSYDRGRGYTF.

The CDR3 sequence: CASSLKGLDLADTQYF. The DNA of the CDR3 is TGTGCCAGCAGCTTAAAGGGACTAGACCTTGCAGATACGCAGTATTTT. This sequence joins TRBV7-3 and TRBJ2-3, with 8 bases fitting TRBD2. Germline CDR1 reads SGHTA; CDR2 reads FQGTGA. The CDR3 runs 16 residues. The junction had 7 bases not matched to a gene; V was cut back by 1 base and J by 4 bases.

The genes are TRBV27 and TRBJ2-1, with TRBD1 matching 11 bases. CDR3 size: 13 residues. The trim removed 10 bases at V and 9 bases at J, leaving 8 bases unmatched. Germline CDR1 is MNHEY and CDR2 is SMNVEV (reference sequence). The CDR3 DNA reads TGTGCCACCGGACAGGGGGCATTTATTGAGCAGTTCTTC. Translating gives CATGQGAFIEQFF.

J is TRBJ2-2 and V is TRBV5-1, with 9 bases matching TRBD2. Germline V lookup: CDR1 SGHRS, CDR2 YFSETQ. The CDR3 is 13 residues long. Trimming cost V 7 bases and J 5 bases; bases outside gene matches: 3. DNA of the CDR3: TGCGCCAGCTCTAGCGGGAATACCGGGGAGCTGTTTTTT. It codes for CASSSGNTGELFF.

The rearrangement links TRBV19 to TRBJ1-5; 9 bases are shared with TRBD1. The CDR3 contains 14 residues. J gave up 7 bases and V 4 bases, and 5 bases lay outside the gene matches. Germline V gene sequence: CDR1 LNHDA, CDR2 SQIVND (reference sequence). Here the CDR3 DNA reads TGTGCCAGTAGTACGATACAGGGGGCACAGCCCCAGCATTTT. Protein sequence: CASSTIQGAQPQHF.

This chain connects TRBV7-2 to TRBJ1-2; 7 bases line up with TRBD1. This CDR3 is 14 amino acids long. The ends lost 4 bases at V and 2 bases at J; junction bases unmatched: 4. The V gene's germline CDR1 is SGHTA and CDR2 FQGNSA. In DNA, the CDR3 is TGTGCCAGCAGCTCAGACAGGGCCAACTATGGCTACACCTTC. Its protein product is CASSSDRANYGYTF.

In this sample, this clone turned up once. The J gene is TRBJ2-5, the V gene TRBV4-1; 16 nucleotides agree with TRBD2. The trim removed 0 bases at V and 5 bases at J, leaving 6 bases unmatched. CDR3 length equals 18 residues. Per the germline V gene, CDR1 is MGHRA and CDR2 is YSYEKL. This CDR3 reads CASSQDEGTSGRGETQYF. The CDR3 nucleotides read TGCGCCAGCAGCCAAGACGAGGGGACTAGCGGGAGGGGTGAGACCCAGTACTTC.

The chain is built from TRBV5-8 and TRBJ1-4; D is undetermined. Trimming pared 7 bases from V and 4 bases from J, leaving 14 bases between. Germline V gives CDR1 SGHTS, CDR2 YDEGEE. This CDR3 contains 14 residues. CDR3 sequence (DNA): TGTGCCAGCGGAAACCTTGGAGTTAATGAAAAACTGTTTTTT. Translated, it gives CASGNLGVNEKLFF. The whole variable domain, filled in from reference TRBV5-8 and TRBJ1-4, reads EAGVTQSPTHLIKTRGQQATLRCSPISGHTSVYWYQQALGLGLQFLLWYDEGEERNRGNFPPRFSGRQFPNYSSELNVNALELEDSALYLCASGNLGVNEKLFFGSGTQLSVL.

V and J are TRBV6-6 and TRBJ2-2; D may be TRBD2 (6 bases). In germline, CDR1 is MNHNY, CDR2 SVGAGI (reference sequence). Trimming took off 7 bases at V and 0 bases at J, with 9 bases between the two ends. This CDR3 is built from 14 residues. The CDR3 region has the DNA TGTGCCAGCAAGTCGGGGGCGAACACCGGGGAGCTGTTTTTT. Translated: CASKSGANTGELFF.

The CDR3 region has the DNA TGTGCCAGCAGCCCCCCCCGCGCTAGCACAGATACGCAGTATTTT. Encoded protein: CASSPPRASTDTQYF. The rearrangement links TRBV7-3 to TRBJ2-3; no reliable D call. This CDR3 has 15 amino acids. V was shortened by 5 bases and J by 0 bases, with 12 bases between the two germline ends. Germline V gene sequence: CDR1 SGHTA, CDR2 FQGTGA.

The rearrangement links TRBV18 to TRBJ1-4; TRBD1 is a possible D gene (5 bases). V shed 1 base and J shed 3 bases, with 9 bases lying between them. Germline V CDR1 and CDR2: KGHSH, LQKENI. The length of the CDR3 is 15 residues. The CDR3 DNA reads TGTGCCAGCTCACCACTTGACAGTTCTAATGAAAAACTGTTTTTT. It is translated as CASSPLDSSNEKLFF. The full variable domain, its missing parts supplied by reference TRBV18 and TRBJ1-4, is NAGVMQNPRHLVRRRGQEARLRCSPMKGHSHVYWYRQLPEEGLKFMVYLQKENIIDESGMPKERFSAEFPKEGPSILRIQQVVRGDSAAYFCASSPLDSSNEKLFFGSGTQLSVL.

The chain recombines TRBV7-9 with TRBJ2-1, with 11 bases lining up with TRBD2. The junction had 15 bases not matched to a gene; V was cut back by 3 bases and J by 5 bases. CDR1 is SEHNR and CDR2 is FQNEAQ in the germline V gene (reference sequence). This CDR3 comprises 19 residues. The CDR3 nucleotides read TGTGCCAGCAGCTTTACTCTAGCGGGGGGTAGCAGTTTGGACAATGAGCAGTTCTTC. Translation: CASSFTLAGGSSLDNEQFF.

The chain is built from TRBV27 and TRBJ1-1; D is unclear. Trimming took off 8 bases at V and 5 bases at J, with 15 bases between the two ends. This CDR3 is built from 13 residues. CDR1 MNHEY and CDR2 SMNVEV come from the germline V gene (reference sequence). CDR3 bases: TGTGCCAGCCTTCGAGGGTTCGGAACTGAAGCTTTCTTT. Protein product: CASLRGFGTEAFF.

V and J are TRBV9 and TRBJ2-1, with 14 nucleotides matching TRBD2. The CDR3 loop spans 19 amino acids. V shed 0 bases and J 2 bases; nucleotides not matched to a gene: 7. Germline CDR1 and CDR2: SGDLS and YYNGEE. The CDR3 sequence is CASSVAGTSGSRPYNEQFF. In nucleotides, the CDR3 is TGTGCCAGCAGCGTAGCTGGGACTAGCGGGAGTAGGCCCTACAATGAGCAGTTCTTC.

The rearrangement uses TRBV5-1 and TRBJ2-1; 8 nucleotides agree with TRBD1. The CDR3 extends over 15 amino acids. Germline CDR1 and CDR2: SGHRS and YFSETQ. V lost 3 bases, J lost 6 bases, and 8 bases stayed unmatched. This CDR3 is CASSYLGDRGNEQFF. As DNA, the CDR3 is TGCGCCAGCAGCTACCTAGGCGACAGGGGCAATGAGCAGTTCTTC.